This entry lists 6 T cell receptor beta chains sequenced from one sample in a study of T-cell reconstitution after alpha-beta-depleted transplantation in children. It was with unique molecular identifiers that the TCRbeta library was prepared. TCRdb recomputed calls from the PCR reads with MiXCR, one row per CDR3 protein. The sample lists about 610,000 distinct CDR3 sequences; approximately 10% were seen once. Sequenced material: PBMCs from the stem cell graft donor, taken from the stem cell graft. The receptors were sampled from a human donor who donated a stem cell graft to a child with acute myeloid leukemia.

This clonotype was detected a few times. V and J are TRBV9 and TRBJ2-7, with TRBD2 matching over 10 bases. Germline-derived CDR1 and CDR2 are SGDLS and YYNGEE. The V segment lost 3 bases and the J segment 2 bases; nucleotides outside the gene matches: 8. The CDR3 is 16 residues long. In nucleotides, the CDR3 is TGTGCCAGCAGCGCCCTCCCCCTAGCGGGAGCCTACGAGCAGTACTTC. Its protein product is CASSALPLAGAYEQYF.

The rearrangement links TRBV12-3 or TRBV12-4 to TRBJ2-1; 11 nucleotides agree with TRBD1. The V and J ends lost 6 bases and 4 bases, in that order; junction bases with no gene match: 8. This CDR3 is built from 16 residues. DNA of the CDR3: TGTGCCAGCAGAGCCACCGGGACAGGGGGGTACAATGAGCAGTTCTTC. Translated: CASRATGTGGYNEQFF.

On this clonotype: One end of the junction varies from germline; a read error may be responsible. This chain joins TRBV11-3 and TRBJ1-5; D is unclear. This CDR3 comprises 15 residues. Germline V CDR1 and CDR2: SGHNT, YENEEA. CDR3 coding DNA: TGTGCCAGCAGCTTACAAAAAGGGTTTCAGCAGCCCCAGCACTTT. Its protein product is CASSLQKGFQQPQHF. Full variable domain (remainder filled in from reference TRBV11-3 and TRBJ1-5): EAGVVQSPRYKIIEKKQPVAFWCNPISGHNTLYWYLQNLGQGPELLIRYENEEAVDDSQLPKDRFSAERLKGVDSTLKIQPAELGDSAVYLCASSLQKGFQQPQHFGDGTRLSIL.

J is TRBJ2-3 and V is TRBV11-1; 10 bases fit TRBD1. CDR1 is SGHAT, CDR2 FQDESV, per germline (reference sequence). The CDR3 is 18 residues long. V shed 5 bases and J 0 bases; nucleotides not matched to a gene: 11. This chain's CDR3 is CASSKPGQGRGSTDTQYF. The CDR3 bases are TGTGCCAGCAGCAAGCCGGGACAGGGGAGGGGTAGCACAGATACGCAGTATTTT.

In its sample, this clonotype was seen a few times. This sequence joins TRBV20-1 and TRBJ2-5; maybe TRBD2 (6 bases). Germline assignment: CDR1 DFQATT and CDR2 SNEGSKA (reference sequence). The CDR3 runs 15 residues. V was cut by 5 bases and J by 2 bases, with 18 bases left in between. The CDR3 here is CSAPKRVERQETQYF. CDR3 coding DNA: TGCAGTGCTCCTAAGCGGGTGGAAAGACAAGAGACCCAGTACTTC.

This clonotype was recorded a few times. The chain recombines TRBV7-2 with TRBJ1-1; TRBD1 matches at 9 bases. The germline V gene has CDR1 SGHTA and CDR2 FQGNSA. V was pared by 6 bases and J by 1 base, with 6 bases of the junction left unmatched. The CDR3 totals 15 residues. The CDR3 spells CASSQTGGTNTEAFF. The CDR3 nucleotides read TGTGCCAGCAGTCAGACAGGGGGGACGAACACTGAAGCTTTCTTT.